Sequencing of this TCR beta chain was carried out in a study of blood T cell repertoires in COVID-19. Assay: immunoSEQ multiplex PCR; the TCRdb copy retains only in-frame clones and omits some. The sample lists under 150,000 clones, approximately 80% occurring once. V lost 9 bases, J lost 0 bases, and 12 bases stayed unmatched. The CDR3 runs to 16 residues. From germline, CDR1 is SGHDT and CDR2 YYEEEE. This sequence was found in a woman between 40 and 50 years old who had recovered from COVID-19. The sequencing input was PBMCs or T cells enriched from blood (not recorded which). The J gene is TRBJ1-2, the V gene TRBV5-6, with 9 nucleotides matching TRBD1. The CDR3 sequence is CATAPGTGSPNYGYTF. CDR3 DNA: TGTGCCACAGCTCCCGGGACAGGGAGTCCTAACTATGGCTACACCTTC.